The sequence of this T cell receptor (beta chain) was determined in a study of T cell changes during pregnancy in multiple sclerosis (dated by TCRdb to 2018 to 2020). At the level of the whole study: The study examined how the T cell repertoire changed over the course of pregnancy in women with multiple sclerosis.

The library relied on the immunoSEQ multiplex PCR assay. TCRdb re-hosts the immuneACCESS table, in-frame sequences only. Its copies lack some clones; in the studies checked, an unresolved V gene accounts for under half of them, and the cause for the rest is not known. Across this sample there are 40,000 to 60,000 clones, with approximately 89% seen only once. About 3% of the sample rests with the top ten. For CDR1 and CDR2, the germline V gene lists MNHEY and SVGAGI. Its CDR3 holds 12 amino acids, cysteine through phenylalanine. The only DNA kept is the CDR3, 36 bases in frame from the first base. At the junction V is shortened by 2 bases and J by 7 bases, with 5 bases in between. For this clone: Its antigen is still unknown. Base-call qualities are not available, and no considerably larger clone is one nucleotide away.

The clonotype was recovered from a female donor with multiple sclerosis, enrolled in a pregnancy study. The sequenced sample was CD8+ T cells from peripheral blood mononuclear cells, obtained in the second trimester of pregnancy. The chain is assembled from TRBV6-5 and TRBJ2-2; there is no confident call for the D gene. For the CDR3, the sequence is CASSYPGGELFF. The nucleotide sequence is given as TGTGCCAGCAGTTACCCGGGCGGGGAGCTGTTTTTT.